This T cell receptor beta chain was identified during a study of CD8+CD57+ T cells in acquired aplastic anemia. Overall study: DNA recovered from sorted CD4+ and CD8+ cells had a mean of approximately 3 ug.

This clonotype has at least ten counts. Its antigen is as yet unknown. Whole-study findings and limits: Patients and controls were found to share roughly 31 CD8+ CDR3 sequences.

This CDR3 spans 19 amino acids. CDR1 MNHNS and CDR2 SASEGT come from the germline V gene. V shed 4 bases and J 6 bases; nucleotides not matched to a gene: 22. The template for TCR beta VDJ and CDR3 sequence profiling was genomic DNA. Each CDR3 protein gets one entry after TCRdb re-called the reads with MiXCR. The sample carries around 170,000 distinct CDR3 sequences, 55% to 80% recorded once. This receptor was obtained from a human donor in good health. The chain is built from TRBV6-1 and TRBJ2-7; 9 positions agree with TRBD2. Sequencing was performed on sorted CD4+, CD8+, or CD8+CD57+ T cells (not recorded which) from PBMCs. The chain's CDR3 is CASSAGGGGSWSEAGEQYF. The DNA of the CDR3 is TGTGCCAGCAGTGCCGGCGGGGGGGGCTCTTGGAGTGAAGCGGGCGAGCAGTACTTC.